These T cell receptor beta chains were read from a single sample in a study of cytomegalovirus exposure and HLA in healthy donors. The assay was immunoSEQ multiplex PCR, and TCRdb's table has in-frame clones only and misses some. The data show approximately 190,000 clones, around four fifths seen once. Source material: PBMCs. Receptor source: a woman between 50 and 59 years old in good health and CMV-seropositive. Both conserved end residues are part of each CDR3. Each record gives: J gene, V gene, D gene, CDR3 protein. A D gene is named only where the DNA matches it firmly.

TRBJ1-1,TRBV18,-,CASSPMGGQDTEAFF
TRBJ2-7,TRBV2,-,CASRGSYEQYF
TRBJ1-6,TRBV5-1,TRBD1,CASSTGGSSYNSPLHF
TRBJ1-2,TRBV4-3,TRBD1,CASSQDLQGKGLYGYTF
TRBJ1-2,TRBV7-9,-,CASRGRGYGYTF
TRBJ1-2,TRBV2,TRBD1,CASRVDRADGYTF
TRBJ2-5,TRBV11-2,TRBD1,CASSTRDREVGETQYF
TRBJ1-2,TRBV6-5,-,CASRRRRGVYGYTF
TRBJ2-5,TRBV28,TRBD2,CASSPGLAGDQETQYF
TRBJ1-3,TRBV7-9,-,CASSLWRATGNTIYF
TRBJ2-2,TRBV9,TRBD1,CASSVTHLTGAGELFF
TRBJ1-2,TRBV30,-,CAWTRGPGYGYTF
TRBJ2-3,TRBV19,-,CASSIAARTSTDTQYF
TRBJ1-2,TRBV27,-,CASRPTGRGGGYTF
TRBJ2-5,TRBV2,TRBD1,CASSETGVETQYF
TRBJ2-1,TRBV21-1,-,CASSKSGLARNEQFF
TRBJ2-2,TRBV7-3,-,CASSLQGLANTGELFF
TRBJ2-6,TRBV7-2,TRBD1,CASSPRTGKGANVLTF
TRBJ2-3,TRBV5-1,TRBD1,CASEPTGDGDTQYF
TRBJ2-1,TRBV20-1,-,CSASKNNEQFF
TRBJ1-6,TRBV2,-,CASSGSGYNSPLHF